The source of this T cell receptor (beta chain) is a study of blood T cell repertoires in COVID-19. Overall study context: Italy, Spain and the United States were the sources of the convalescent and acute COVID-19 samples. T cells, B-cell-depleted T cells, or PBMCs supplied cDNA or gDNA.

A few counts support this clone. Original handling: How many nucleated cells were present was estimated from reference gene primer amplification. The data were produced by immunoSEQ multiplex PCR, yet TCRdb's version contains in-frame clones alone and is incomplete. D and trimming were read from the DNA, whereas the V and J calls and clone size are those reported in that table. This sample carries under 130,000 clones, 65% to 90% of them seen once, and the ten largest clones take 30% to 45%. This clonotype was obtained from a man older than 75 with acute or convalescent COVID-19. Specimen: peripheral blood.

CDR3 region: CASRPGSGNTIYF. CDR3 DNA: TGTGCCAGCAGGCCAGGCTCTGGAAACACCATATATTTT. This chain links TRBV12-3 or TRBV12-4 with TRBJ1-3; D remains ambiguous. CDR3 length equals 13 residues. Trimming took 6 bases from V and 0 from J, leaving 6 bases between them.